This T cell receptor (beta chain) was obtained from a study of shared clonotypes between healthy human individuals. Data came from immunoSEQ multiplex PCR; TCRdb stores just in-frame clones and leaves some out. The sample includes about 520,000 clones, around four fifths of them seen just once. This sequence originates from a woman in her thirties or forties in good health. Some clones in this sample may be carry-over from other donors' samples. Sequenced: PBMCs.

The CDR3 loop is CASSFADRVGYGYTF. CDR3 DNA sequence: TGTGCCAGCAGTTTCGCCGACAGGGTTGGGTATGGCTACACCTTC. The chain combines TRBV27 with TRBJ1-2; 7 bases are shared with TRBD1. The V and J ends lost 3 bases and 5 bases, in that order; junction bases with no gene match: 9. The CDR3 is made up of 15 amino acids. Germline V lookup: CDR1 MNHEY, CDR2 SMNVEV (reference sequence).